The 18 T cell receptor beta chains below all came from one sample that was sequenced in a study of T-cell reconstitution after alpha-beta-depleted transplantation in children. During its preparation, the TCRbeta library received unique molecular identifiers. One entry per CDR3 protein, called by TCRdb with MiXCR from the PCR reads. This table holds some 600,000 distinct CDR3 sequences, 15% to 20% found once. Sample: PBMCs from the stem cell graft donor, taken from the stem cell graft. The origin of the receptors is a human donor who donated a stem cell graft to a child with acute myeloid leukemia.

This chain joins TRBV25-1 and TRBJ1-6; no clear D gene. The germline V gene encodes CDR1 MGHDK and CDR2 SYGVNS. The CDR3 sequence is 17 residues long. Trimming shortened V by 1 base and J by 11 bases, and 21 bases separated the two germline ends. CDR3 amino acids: CASSEFFLDKSEPPLHF. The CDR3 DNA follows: TGTGCCAGCAGTGAATTTTTTCTCGACAAATCAGAGCCACCCCTCCACTTT.

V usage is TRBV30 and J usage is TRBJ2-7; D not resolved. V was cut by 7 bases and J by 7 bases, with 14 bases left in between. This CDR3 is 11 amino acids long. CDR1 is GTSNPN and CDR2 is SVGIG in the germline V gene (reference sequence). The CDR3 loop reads CASLVSREQYF. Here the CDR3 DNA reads TGTGCCTCGCTGGTCTCCCGGGAGCAGTACTTC.

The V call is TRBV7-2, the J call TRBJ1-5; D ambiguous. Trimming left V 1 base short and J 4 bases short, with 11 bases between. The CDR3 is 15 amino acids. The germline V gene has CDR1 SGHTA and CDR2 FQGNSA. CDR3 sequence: CASSLGHSLNQPQHF. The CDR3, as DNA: TGTGCCAGCAGCTTAGGTCACAGCCTAAATCAGCCCCAGCATTTT. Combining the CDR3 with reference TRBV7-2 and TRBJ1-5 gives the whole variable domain GAGVSQSPSNKVTEKGKDVELRCDPISGHTALYWYRQSLGQGLEFLIYFQGNSAPDKSGLPSDRFSAERTGGSVSTLTIQRTQQEDSAVYLCASSLGHSLNQPQHFGDGTRLSIL.

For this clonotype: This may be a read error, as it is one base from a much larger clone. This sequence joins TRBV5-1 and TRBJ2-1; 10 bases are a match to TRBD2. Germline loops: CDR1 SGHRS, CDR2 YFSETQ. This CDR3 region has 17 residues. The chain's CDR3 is CASSLASSSGSYNQQFF. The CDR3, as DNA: TGCGCCAGCAGCTTGGCTTCCTCTAGCGGGAGTTACAATCAGCAGTTCTTC. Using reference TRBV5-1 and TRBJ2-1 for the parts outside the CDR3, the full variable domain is KAGVTQTPRYLIKTRGQQVTLSCSPISGHRSVSWYQQTPGQGLQFLFEYFSETQRNKGNFPGRFSGRQFSNSRSEMNVSTLELGDSALYLCASSLASSSGSYNQQFFGPGTRLTVL.

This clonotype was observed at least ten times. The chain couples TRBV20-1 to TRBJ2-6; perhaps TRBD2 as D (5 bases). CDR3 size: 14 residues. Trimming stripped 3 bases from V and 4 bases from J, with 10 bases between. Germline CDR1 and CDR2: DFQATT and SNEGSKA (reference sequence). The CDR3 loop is CSASEGAGANVLTF. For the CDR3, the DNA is TGCAGTGCTAGCGAGGGAGCCGGGGCCAACGTCCTGACTTTC.

Here the CDR3 reads CASSLGRATGFAYEQYF. The CDR3 nucleotides are TGTGCCAGCAGTTTGGGACGTGCTACAGGGTTCGCCTACGAGCAGTACTTC. V is TRBV6-5 and J is TRBJ2-7; D perhaps matches TRBD1 (6 bases). V was shortened by 4 bases and J by 2 bases, with 21 bases between the two germline ends. This CDR3 has 17 amino acids. Germline V gene sequence: CDR1 MNHEY, CDR2 SVGAGI.

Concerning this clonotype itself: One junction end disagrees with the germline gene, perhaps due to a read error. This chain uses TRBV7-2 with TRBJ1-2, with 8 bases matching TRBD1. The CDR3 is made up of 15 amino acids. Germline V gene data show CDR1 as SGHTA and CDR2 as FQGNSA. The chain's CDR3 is CASSWVTGANYGHTF. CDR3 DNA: TGTGCCAGCAGCTGGGTGACAGGGGCTAACTATGGCCACACCTTC. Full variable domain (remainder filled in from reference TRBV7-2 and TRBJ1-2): GAGVSQSPSNKVTEKGKDVELRCDPISGHTALYWYRQSLGQGLEFLIYFQGNSAPDKSGLPSDRFSAERTGGSVSTLTIQRTQQEDSAVYLCASSWVTGANYGHTFGSGTRLTVV.

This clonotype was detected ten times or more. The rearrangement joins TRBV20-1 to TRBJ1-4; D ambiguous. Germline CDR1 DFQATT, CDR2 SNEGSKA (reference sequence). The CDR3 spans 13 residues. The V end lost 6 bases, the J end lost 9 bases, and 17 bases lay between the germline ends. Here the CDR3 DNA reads TGCAGTGCCGCCGCCCCCGTCGGGCAAAAACTGTTTTTT. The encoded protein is CSAAAPVGQKLFF.

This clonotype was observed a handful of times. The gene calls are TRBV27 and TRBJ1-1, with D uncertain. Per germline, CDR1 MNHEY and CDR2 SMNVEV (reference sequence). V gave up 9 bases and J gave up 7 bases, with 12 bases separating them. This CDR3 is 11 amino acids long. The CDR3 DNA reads TGTGCCAGTTACTCCGGGGTTGAAGCTTTCTTT. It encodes CASYSGVEAFF.

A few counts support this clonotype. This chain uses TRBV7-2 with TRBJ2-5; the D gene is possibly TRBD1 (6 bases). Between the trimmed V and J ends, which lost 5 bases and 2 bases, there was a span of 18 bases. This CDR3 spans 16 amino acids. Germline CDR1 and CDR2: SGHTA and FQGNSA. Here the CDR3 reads CASSPGAPLLQETQYF. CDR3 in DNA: TGTGCCAGCAGCCCAGGGGCACCACTTTTACAAGAGACCCAGTACTTC.

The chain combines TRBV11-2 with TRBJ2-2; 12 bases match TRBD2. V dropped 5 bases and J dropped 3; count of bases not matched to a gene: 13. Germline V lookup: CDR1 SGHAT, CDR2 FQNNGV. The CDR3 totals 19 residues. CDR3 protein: CASSTPGLAGPLDTGELFF. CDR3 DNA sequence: TGTGCCAGCAGCACACCGGGACTAGCGGGTCCATTGGACACCGGGGAGCTGTTTTTT.

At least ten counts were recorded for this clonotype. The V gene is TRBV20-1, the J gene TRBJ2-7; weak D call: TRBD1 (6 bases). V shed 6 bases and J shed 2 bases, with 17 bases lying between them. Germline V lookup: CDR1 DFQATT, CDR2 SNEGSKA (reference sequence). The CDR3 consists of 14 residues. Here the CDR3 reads CSAPPQGLPYEQYF. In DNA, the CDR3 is TGCAGTGCCCCTCCTCAGGGGCTCCCCTACGAGCAGTACTTC.

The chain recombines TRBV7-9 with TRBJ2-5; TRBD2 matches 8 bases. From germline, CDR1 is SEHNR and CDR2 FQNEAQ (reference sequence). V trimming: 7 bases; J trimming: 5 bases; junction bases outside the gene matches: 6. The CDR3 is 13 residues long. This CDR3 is CASKTGGLETQYF. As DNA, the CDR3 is TGTGCCAGCAAGACGGGGGGGCTGGAGACCCAGTACTTC. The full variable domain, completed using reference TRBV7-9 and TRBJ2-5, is DTGVSQNPRHKITKRGQNVTFRCDPISEHNRLYWYRQTLGQGPEFLTYFQNEAQLEKSRLLSDRFSAERPKGSFSTLEIQRTEQGDSAMYLCASKTGGLETQYFGPGTRLLVL.

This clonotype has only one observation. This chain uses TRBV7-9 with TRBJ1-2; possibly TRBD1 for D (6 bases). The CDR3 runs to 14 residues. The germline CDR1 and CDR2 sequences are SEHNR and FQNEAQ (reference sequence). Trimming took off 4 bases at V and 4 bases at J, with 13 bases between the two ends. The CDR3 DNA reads TGTGCCAGCAGCTCGGACAGTCTTATCTATGGCTACACCTTC. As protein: CASSSDSLIYGYTF.

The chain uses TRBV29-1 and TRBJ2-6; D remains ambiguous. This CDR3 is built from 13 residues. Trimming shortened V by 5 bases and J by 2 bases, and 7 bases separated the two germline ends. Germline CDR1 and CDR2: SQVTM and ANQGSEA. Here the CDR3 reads CSVFYTGANVLTF. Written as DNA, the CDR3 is TGCAGCGTTTTTTATACTGGGGCCAACGTCCTGACTTTC.

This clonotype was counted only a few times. In DNA, the CDR3 is TGTGCCACCAGTGATTCTTATACAGGGGAGGAGACCCAGTACTTC. This translates into CATSDSYTGEETQYF. V usage is TRBV24-1 and J usage is TRBJ2-5; 7 bases map to TRBD1. J lost 5 bases, V lost 2 bases, and 7 bases had no gene match. The CDR3 contains 15 residues. CDR1 and CDR2 (germline): KGHDR, SFDVKD.

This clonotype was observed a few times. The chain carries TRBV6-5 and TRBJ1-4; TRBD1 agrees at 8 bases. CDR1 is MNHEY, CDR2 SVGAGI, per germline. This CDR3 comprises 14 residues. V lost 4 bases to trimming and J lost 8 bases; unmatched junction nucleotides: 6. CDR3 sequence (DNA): TGTGCCAGCAGTTTACAGGGGGAGGGGGAAAAACTGTTTTTT. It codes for CASSLQGEGEKLFF.

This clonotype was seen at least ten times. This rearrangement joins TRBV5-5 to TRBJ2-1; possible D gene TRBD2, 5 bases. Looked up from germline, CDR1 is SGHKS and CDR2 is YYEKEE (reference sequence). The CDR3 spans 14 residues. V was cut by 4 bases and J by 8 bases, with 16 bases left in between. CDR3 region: CASSTRDYSHEQFF. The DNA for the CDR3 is TGTGCCAGCAGCACCCGGGATTACTCTCATGAGCAGTTCTTC.